Listed below are T cell receptor beta chains from one sample, sequenced in a study of tumor and adjacent non-tumor tissue in lung cancer. TCRdb ran MiXCR on the multiplex PCR reads and lists one entry per CDR3 protein. The data show fewer than 100,000 distinct CDR3 sequences, over 55% seen once. Sequenced: lung tumor tissue. These receptors originate from a woman between 40 and 55 years old with non-small cell lung cancer. Each CDR3 is given with its conserved first and last residue. D genes are given only for firm matches. Clone size is stated in some rows and not others, as once, few, many or a class when expanded.

D gene	V gene	clone size	J gene	CDR3 DNA	CDR3 protein
NA	TRBV4-2	once	TRBJ1-5	TGTGCCGCCAGCCAAGATGGCCCGAATCAGCCCCAGCATTTT	CAASQDGPNQPQHF
NA	TRBV14	NA	TRBJ2-5	TGTGACAACAGGCCCTTAGACCAGGGGAGAAGGTACTTC	CDNRPLDQGRRYF
NA	TRBV14	many	TRBJ1-4	TGTGCCAGCAGCCAAGCCCGGATAGGAAAACTGTTTTTT	CASSQARIGKLFF
NA	TRBV11-2	medium-sized	TRBJ1-5	TGTGCCAGCAGCGGGGATCTGGGGGGCAGACAGCCCCAGCATTTT	CASSGDLGGRQPQHF
TRBD1	TRBV20-1	NA	TRBJ1-1	TGCAGTGCTACCAGTCGATGGGGACAGGGGTTTTCGGGCGCTGAAGCTTTCTTT	CSATSRWGQGFSGAEAFF
NA	TRBV12-3/TRBV12-4	NA	TRBJ2-1	TGTGCCAGCAATGGCCTGGGGGTGGGTACCAATGAGCAGTTCTTC	CASNGLGVGTNEQFF
NA	TRBV12-3/TRBV12-4	NA	TRBJ2-2	TGTGCCAGCAGAGGGGATGCGAACACCGGGGAGCTGCTTTTT	CASRGDANTGELLF
NA	TRBV15	few	TRBJ2-7	TGTGCCACCAGCAGATCCCAGGGTCCCCCCTACGAGCAGTACTTC	CATSRSQGPPYEQYF
TRBD1	TRBV12-3/TRBV12-4	many	TRBJ2-7	TGTGCCAGCAGTCCCCAGCGACAGGGCGAGCAGTACTTC	CASSPQRQGEQYF
NA	TRBV5-5	once	TRBJ2-7	TGTACCAGCAGTCGTACAGGGCCCCCAGTTCGATCCTACGTGAAGTACTTC	CTSSRTGPPVRSYVKYF
NA	TRBV4-2	NA	TRBJ2-7	TGTGCCAGCCTCCCCACTCCGAACTCCCCCTACAAGCAGTACTTC	CASLPTPNSPYKQYF
NA	TRBV29-1	NA	TRBJ2-1	TGCAGCGTTGCTAGGATTAGCGACTCCTACAATGAGCAGTTCTTC	CSVARISDSYNEQFF
NA	TRBV5-6	NA	TRBJ2-7	TGTGACAGCAACTCGACGAGGGAGCAGTACTTC	CDSNSTREQYF
NA	TRBV14	NA	TRBJ1-2	TGTGCTAGCAGCTCTGGACAGTCCAATCCAATCTATGGCTACACCTTC	CASSSGQSNPIYGYTF
TRBD1	TRBV11-3	NA	TRBJ2-3	TGTGCCAGCAGCATTCAAACAGGGGGATGGATAGATATGCAGTATTTT	CASSIQTGGWIDMQYF
NA	TRBV11-2	NA	TRBJ2-7	TGTGTCAGCAGCTTAGATGCCCAGAGGTCCTACGAGCAGTATTTC	CVSSLDAQRSYEQYF
NA	TRBV24-1	NA	TRBJ2-3	TGTGCCACCTGTGATTCCACGATAGATGCGCAGTATTTT	CATCDSTIDAQYF
NA	TRBV6-6	NA	TRBJ1-1	TGTGCCAGCAGTTACCGGGGGAGTGAAGCCCTCTTT	CASSYRGSEALF
TRBD2	TRBV2	NA	TRBJ2-2	TGTGCCAGCAGCGCCGGGACTAGCGGTTATCCCGGGGAGCTGTTTTTT	CASSAGTSGYPGELFF
NA	TRBV5-5	many	TRBJ2-3	TGTGCCAGCAGCCCCGGAAGAACCTCAGATACGCAGTATTTT	CASSPGRTSDTQYF
NA	TRBV23-1	NA	TRBJ2-6	TGCACCAGCAGTCCGGAGAGGTACTGTAGTACTGGGGCCAACGTCCTGACTTTC	CTSSPERYCSTGANVLTF